In its sample, the clone carrying this T cell receptor (beta chain) was seen a few times. This sample was taken from a study of T-cell reconstitution after alpha-beta-depleted transplantation in children. The CDR3 loop spans 14 amino acids. V was shortened by 1 base and J by 7 bases, with 13 bases between the two germline ends. CDR1 and CDR2 from the germline V gene are SGHVS and FQNEAQ. Preparation of the TCRbeta library involved a method that used unique molecular identifiers. TCRdb used MiXCR to reprocess the PCR reads, holding one entry per CDR3 protein. Altogether 640,000 or so distinct CDR3 sequences are present, around 17% being singletons, with the ten largest covering 0.9% to 1.2%.

V usage is TRBV7-8 and J usage is TRBJ2-5, with D unresolved. Sequencing was performed on PBMCs from the stem cell graft donor, taken from the stem cell graft. The clonotype comes from a human donor who donated a stem cell graft to a child with acute myeloid leukemia. This CDR3 is CASSLGVEPGTQYF. In nucleotides, the CDR3 is TGTGCCAGCAGCTTAGGGGTAGAACCCGGGACCCAGTACTTC.